This T cell receptor beta chain was recovered during a study of cytomegalovirus exposure and HLA in healthy donors. Study results and caveats: The classifier was said to identify cytomegalovirus status with high specificity and sensitivity. In vitro data verified three CMV-associated chains as specific for CMV antigens.

PCR employed 60 Vbeta and 13 Jbeta primers. Profiled with immunoSEQ multiplex PCR; TCRdb holds only in-frame clones, not every one. The sample has some 130,000 clones, around 77% seen once; the top ten hold around 1.2%. Comments on this clone: Its cognate antigen is unknown.

Germline V lookup: CDR1 WNHNN, CDR2 SYGVQD (reference sequence). Trimming removed 2 bases from V and 5 bases from J; junction bases left unmatched: 4. The CDR3 consists of 14 residues. This TCR derives from a man aged 45-60 years in good health and CMV-seronegative. V and J are TRBV10-1 and TRBJ2-7, with 9 positions matching TRBD1. Material for sequencing was PBMCs. The CDR3, as DNA: TGCGCCAGCAGTGAGGGGACAGGGACCCACGAGCAGTACTTC. Translated, it gives CASSEGTGTHEQYF.